Each of the 18 T cell receptor beta chains below was sequenced from the same sample in a study of T cell responses to AZD1222 COVID-19 vaccine. TCRdb's copy holds only in-frame clones and misses some; the assay was immunoSEQ multiplex PCR. Of some 140,000 clones in the sample, about 93% were seen once. The source was peripheral blood, collected 28 days after the second AZD1222 dose. These receptor sequences come from an adult who received the AZD1222 COVID-19 vaccine.

The rearrangement links TRBV10-3 to TRBJ2-1; D unclear. From germline, CDR1 is ENHRY and CDR2 SYGVKD. This CDR3 region has 13 residues. V shed 11 bases and J shed 8 bases, with 19 bases lying between them. The CDR3 nucleotides read TGTGCCCTCGGCGCGCTAGGTGGTGATGAGCAGTTCTTC. Translating it yields CALGALGGDEQFF.

This chain joins TRBV3-1 (or the pseudogene TRBV3-2) and TRBJ1-1, with 7 bases identical to TRBD1. The CDR3 has 16 amino acids. J lost 6 bases, V lost 1 base, and 11 bases had no gene match. CDR1 is LGHDT and CDR2 is YNNKEL in the germline V gene (reference sequence). In DNA, the CDR3 is TGTGCCAGCAGCCAAGTCCTAGACAGGGTGATCCCTGAAGCTTTCTTT. Translation gives CASSQVLDRVIPEAFF.

The V gene is TRBV3-1 (or the pseudogene TRBV3-2), the J gene TRBJ2-5; tentatively, D is TRBD1 (5 bases). CDR3 length equals 15 residues. The V gene's germline CDR1 is LGHDT and CDR2 YNNKEL (reference sequence). Trimming left V 0 bases short and J 0 bases short, with 8 bases between. CDR3 sequence (DNA): TGTGCCAGCAGCCAAGATTTGACAGACCAAGAGACCCAGTACTTC. As protein: CASSQDLTDQETQYF.

The chain couples TRBV4-3 to TRBJ2-5; D is undetermined. CDR3 length equals 14 residues. CDR1 is LGHNA and CDR2 is YSLEER in the germline V gene. V lost 2 bases and J 5 bases, leaving 12 bases between the germline ends. In nucleotides, the CDR3 is TGCGCCAGCAGCCAACAGCCTACCAGTGAGACCCAGTACTTC. Amino acid sequence: CASSQQPTSETQYF.

Only one count was recorded for this clone. The CDR3 sequence: CASGSQGRTEAFF. The CDR3 region has the DNA TGTGCCAGCGGGAGCCAGGGGCGCACTGAAGCTTTCTTT. The J gene is TRBJ1-1, the V gene TRBV2, with a weak D call TRBD1 (6 bases). The CDR3 consists of 13 residues. V lost 8 bases to trimming and J lost 4 bases, with 14 bases between them. The germline CDR1 and CDR2 sequences are SNHLY and FYNNEI.

V is TRBV18 and J is TRBJ1-1; D unresolved. Trimming took off 6 bases at V and 1 base at J, with 15 bases between the two ends. The CDR3 is 15 amino acids. From germline, CDR1 is KGHSH and CDR2 LQKENI. The CDR3 bases are TGTGCCAGCTCCTTCCGCGAGGGCCGGAACACTGAAGCTTTCTTT. Protein product: CASSFREGRNTEAFF.

CDR3 in DNA: TGTGCCAGCAGCAATTCACCCCTCCACTTT. Translating it yields CASSNSPLHF. This chain connects TRBV2 to TRBJ1-6, with D uncertain. The V gene lost 6 bases and the J gene lost 7 bases, with 1 base spanning the gap. This CDR3 spans 10 amino acids. The germline CDR1 and CDR2 sequences are SNHLY and FYNNEI.

The rearrangement joins TRBV19 to TRBJ1-1; possibly TRBD1 for D (6 bases). This CDR3 is 12 amino acids long. Germline V gene lookup returns CDR1 LNHDA and CDR2 SQIVND (reference sequence). Trimming took off 1 base at V and 11 bases at J, with 11 bases between the two ends. This CDR3 is CASSIGTGPAFF. CDR3 sequence (DNA): TGTGCCAGTAGTATAGGAACAGGGCCGGCTTTCTTT.

As for this clone: The sample holds other DNA sequences that translate to the same CDR3. The chain carries TRBV2 and TRBJ2-2; D is ambiguous. Germline loops: CDR1 SNHLY, CDR2 FYNNEI. V was clipped by 2 bases and J by 3 bases, with 4 bases between them. This CDR3 is built from 13 residues. In nucleotides, the CDR3 is TGTGCCAGCAGTGAAAGAGACACCGGGGAGCTGTTTTTT. Translation gives CASSERDTGELFF.

The chain uses TRBV24-1 and TRBJ1-2, with 9 positions matching TRBD1. Losses at the gene ends were 8 bases for V and 5 bases for J; bases not matched to a gene: 5. Germline values: CDR1 KGHDR, CDR2 SFDVKD. There are 13 residues in the CDR3. CDR3 residues: CATKRTGAYGYTF. The CDR3 region has the DNA TGTGCCACCAAGCGGACAGGGGCATATGGCTACACCTTC.

The genes are TRBV7-9 and TRBJ1-1; 12 bases fit TRBD1. Trimming cost V 5 bases and J 2 bases; bases outside gene matches: 9. This CDR3 has 17 residues. From germline, CDR1 is SEHNR and CDR2 FQNEAQ (reference sequence). CDR3 in DNA: TGTGCCAGCAGCCACCGGGACAGGGGGCCGAAAAACACTGAAGCTTTCTTT. It translates to CASSHRDRGPKNTEAFF.

The chain combines TRBV19 with TRBJ2-2, with no clear D. V shed 3 bases and J shed 0 bases, with 5 bases lying between them. The CDR3 extends over 14 amino acids. The germline V gene encodes CDR1 LNHDA and CDR2 SQIVND (reference sequence). DNA of the CDR3: TGTGCCAGTAGTATCACAGCGAACACCGGGGAGCTGTTTTTT. It translates to CASSITANTGELFF. Complete variable domain (other parts from reference TRBV19 and TRBJ2-2): DGGITQSPKYLFRKEGQNVTLSCEQNLNHDAMYWYRQDPGQGLRLIYYSQIVNDFQKGDIAEGYSVSREKKESFPLTVTSAQKNPTAFYLCASSITANTGELFFGEGSRLTVL.

V gene TRBV6-1 combines with J gene TRBJ1-3, with D uncertain. The germline V and J ends were trimmed by 3 bases and 2 bases, with 5 bases remaining between them. The germline gives CDR1 MNHNS, CDR2 SASEGT. CDR3 length: 13 residues. In nucleotides, the CDR3 is TGTGCCAGCAGTGACGGGGCTGGAAACACCATATATTTT. Translation: CASSDGAGNTIYF.

The gene calls are TRBV7-9 and TRBJ1-4; D is ambiguous. CDR1 and CDR2 (germline): SEHNR, FQNEAQ (reference sequence). The CDR3 contains 14 residues. Trimming removed 0 bases from V and 8 bases from J, with 10 bases in between. DNA of the CDR3: TGTGCCAGCAGCTTAGCTGGAAGTGGGGAAAAACTGTTTTTT. This sequence encodes CASSLAGSGEKLFF. Full variable domain (outside the CDR3, taken from reference TRBV7-9 and TRBJ1-4): DTGVSQNPRHKITKRGQNVTFRCDPISEHNRLYWYRQTLGQGPEFLTYFQNEAQLEKSRLLSDRFSAERPKGSFSTLEIQRTEQGDSAMYLCASSLAGSGEKLFFGSGTQLSVL.

The genes are TRBV11-3 and TRBJ1-2, with D unresolved. Germline values: CDR1 SGHNT, CDR2 YENEEA. CDR3 length equals 14 residues. Trimming took 5 bases from V and 5 from J, leaving 15 bases between them. The CDR3 loop is CASSLGRQPYGYTF. As DNA, the CDR3 is TGTGCCAGCAGCCTTGGGCGGCAGCCGTATGGCTACACCTTC.

The V and J genes are TRBV7-6 and TRBJ1-2; D may be TRBD1 (6 bases). The CDR3 covers 16 residues. CDR1 SGHVS and CDR2 FNYEAQ come from the germline V gene. Trimming left V 5 bases short and J 5 bases short, with 21 bases between. CDR3 in amino acids: CASSPIVQGNQYGYTF. The CDR3 DNA reads TGTGCCAGCAGCCCCATTGTTCAGGGGAATCAATATGGCTACACCTTC.

Remarks on this clone: The junction departs from the called germline gene at one end, perhaps through a read error. V is TRBV2 and J is TRBJ2-7; tentative D call: TRBD2 (6 bases). Germline CDR1 and CDR2: SNHLY and FYNNEI. CDR3 size: 12 residues. The CDR3 DNA reads as TGTGCCAGCAGCCAGGACGGCCGGGGGATGCACTTC. Its protein is CASSQDGRGMHF.

The chain joins TRBV10-3 to TRBJ2-3; TRBD1 agrees at 7 bases. Germline-derived CDR1 and CDR2 are ENHRY and SYGVKD. The CDR3 is made up of 13 amino acids. Trimming at V came to 11 bases and at J to 0 bases, leaving 5 bases not matched to a gene. The CDR3 is CALGTESTDTQYF. CDR3 sequence (DNA): TGTGCCTTGGGGACAGAGAGCACAGATACGCAGTATTTT.